This T cell receptor (beta chain) was profiled in a study of beta chain features in type 1 diabetes. Study-wide results and limits: Shorter TCRB CDR3s, moderately but significantly so, marked every one of the four CD4+ subsets in Type 1 diabetes patients. Comparison showed that naive, central memory and Treg TCRB repertoires appeared more similar among patients than among healthy donors.

The V gene's germline CDR1 is SQVTM and CDR2 ANQGSEA. The trim removed 6 bases at V and 1 base at J, leaving 3 bases unmatched. The CDR3 runs to 13 residues. The study reverse transcribed the entire isolated RNA, so it sequenced expressed TCRB transcripts. Assay used: immunoSEQ multiplex PCR; TCRdb lists only in-frame clones, some missing. The sample gives about 700,000 clones, around an eighth of which show up once; less than 0.025% is in the top ten. Note on this clone: The antigen is unknown.

The specimen was naive CD4+ T cells from blood. The receptor was isolated from a man aged 18 to 30 with type 1 diabetes. The chain has TRBV29-1 and TRBJ1-1; the match to TRBD1 covers 9 bases. The CDR3, as DNA: TGCAGCGTCTTACAGGGGGCGAACACTGAAGCTTTCTTT. Protein product: CSVLQGANTEAFF.